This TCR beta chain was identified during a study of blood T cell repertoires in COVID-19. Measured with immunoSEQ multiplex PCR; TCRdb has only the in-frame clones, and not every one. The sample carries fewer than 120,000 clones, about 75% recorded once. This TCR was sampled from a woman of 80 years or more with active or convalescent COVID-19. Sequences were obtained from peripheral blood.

CDR3 sequence (DNA): TGTGCCAGTAGTATTAGCACAGGGGAAAATTCACCCCTCCACTTT. As protein: CASSISTGENSPLHF. V and J are TRBV19 and TRBJ1-6; 7 bases map to TRBD1. Per germline, CDR1 LNHDA and CDR2 SQIVND (reference sequence). V was pared by 3 bases and J by 7 bases, with 6 bases of the junction left unmatched. The CDR3 is made up of 15 amino acids. The entire variable domain, with the rest obtained from reference TRBV19 and TRBJ1-6, is as follows: DGGITQSPKYLFRKEGQNVTLSCEQNLNHDAMYWYRQDPGQGLRLIYYSQIVNDFQKGDIAEGYSVSREKKESFPLTVTSAQKNPTAFYLCASSISTGENSPLHFGNGTRLTVT.